This T cell receptor beta chain was identified during a study of blood T cell repertoires in COVID-19. Study at large: PBMCs, B-cell-depleted T cells, or T cells were the source of the cDNA or gDNA that made up the material.

In the original workflow: For nucleated cells, counts were estimated from reference gene primer amplification. This table comes from immunoSEQ multiplex PCR, and its TCRdb copy is limited to in-frame clones, with some not included. Clone size and the V and J calls come from that table; the DNA yielded D and trimming. The data contain about 130,000 clones, 70% to 80% of them singletons. Seattle patients were enrolled during active infection and followed longitudinally. The CDR3 is 13 amino acids. Germline CDR1 reads MNHNY; CDR2 reads SVGAGI (reference sequence). V gave up 5 bases and J gave up 2 bases, with 9 bases separating them.

The sample was peripheral blood. The rearrangement joins TRBV6-6 to TRBJ1-2; D is uncertain. The clonotype was recovered from a woman in her 70s with COVID-19, enrolled during active disease. The CDR3 bases are TGTGCCAGCAGTCCGACACCCAACTATGGCTACACCTTC. Protein: CASSPTPNYGYTF.